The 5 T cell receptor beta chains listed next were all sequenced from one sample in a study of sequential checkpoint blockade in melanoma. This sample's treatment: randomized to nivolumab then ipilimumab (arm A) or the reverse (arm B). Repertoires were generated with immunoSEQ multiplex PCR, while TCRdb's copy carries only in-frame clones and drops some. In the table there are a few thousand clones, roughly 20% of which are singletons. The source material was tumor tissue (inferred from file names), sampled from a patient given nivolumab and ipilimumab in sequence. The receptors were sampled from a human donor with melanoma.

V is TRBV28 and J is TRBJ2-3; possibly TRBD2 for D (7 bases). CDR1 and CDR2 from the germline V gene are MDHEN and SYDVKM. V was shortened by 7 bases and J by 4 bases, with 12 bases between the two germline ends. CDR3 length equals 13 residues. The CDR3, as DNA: TGTGCCAGCAAGAGGGGGGGCCCAGATACGCAGTATTTT. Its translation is CASKRGGPDTQYF.

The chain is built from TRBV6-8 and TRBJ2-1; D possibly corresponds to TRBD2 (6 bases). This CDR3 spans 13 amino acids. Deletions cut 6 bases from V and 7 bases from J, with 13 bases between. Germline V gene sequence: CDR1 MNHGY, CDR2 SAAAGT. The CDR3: CASREQAGNEQFF. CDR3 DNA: TGTGCCAGCAGGGAGCAGGCGGGAAATGAGCAGTTCTTC.

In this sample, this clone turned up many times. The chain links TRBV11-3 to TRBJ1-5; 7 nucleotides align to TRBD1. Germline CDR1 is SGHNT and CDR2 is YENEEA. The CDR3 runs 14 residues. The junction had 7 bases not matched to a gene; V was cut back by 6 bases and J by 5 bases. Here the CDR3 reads CASSRTGAHQPQHF. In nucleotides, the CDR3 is TGTGCCAGCAGTCGTACAGGGGCCCATCAGCCCCAGCATTTT.

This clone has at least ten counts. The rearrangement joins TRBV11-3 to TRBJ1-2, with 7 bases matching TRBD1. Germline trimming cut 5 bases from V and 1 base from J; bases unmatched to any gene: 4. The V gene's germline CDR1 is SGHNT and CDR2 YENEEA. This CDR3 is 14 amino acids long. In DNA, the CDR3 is TGTGCCAGCAGCGCGCGACAGGGTAACTATGGCTACACCTTC. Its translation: CASSARQGNYGYTF.

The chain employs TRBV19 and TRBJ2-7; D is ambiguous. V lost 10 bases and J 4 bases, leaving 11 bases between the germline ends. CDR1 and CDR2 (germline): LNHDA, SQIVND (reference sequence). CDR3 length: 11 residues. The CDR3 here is CATCDWYEQYV. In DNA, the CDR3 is TGTGCCACCTGCGACTGGTACGAGCAGTACGTC.